The 2 T cell receptor beta chains in this list originate from one sample, sequenced in a study of CD8+CD57+ T cells in acquired aplastic anemia. For CDR3 and TCR beta VDJ profiling, genomic DNA was the template used. MiXCR was run by TCRdb on the reads, yielding one entry per CDR3 protein. The sample carries roughly 280,000 distinct CDR3 sequences, roughly 59% recorded once. Those patients picked for sequencing had displayed CD8+CD57+ cell expansion on flow cytometry. The sequenced material came from sorted CD4+, CD8+, or CD8+CD57+ T cells (not recorded which) from PBMCs. These receptors were collected from a human donor with aplastic anemia.

This chain connects TRBV24-1 to TRBJ1-2, with D possibly TRBD1 on 6 matching bases. This CDR3 spans 17 amino acids. Per germline, CDR1 KGHDR and CDR2 SFDVKD. Trimming left V 1 base short and J 4 bases short, with 18 bases between. CDR3 in DNA: TGTGCCACCAGTGATTTTCAGGGGTACAGGGTGGCCTATGGCTACACCTTC. It encodes CATSDFQGYRVAYGYTF.

The rearrangement joins TRBV7-3 to TRBJ2-1; D not certain. The germline V gene encodes CDR1 SGHTA and CDR2 FQGTGA. The CDR3 length is 12 residues. V lost 2 bases to trimming and J lost 7 bases, with 6 bases between them. CDR3 in amino acids: CASSLLINEQFF. The CDR3 DNA reads as TGTGCCAGCAGCTTATTGATTAATGAGCAGTTCTTC.